These T cell receptor beta chains were read from a single sample in a study of T cell changes during pregnancy in multiple sclerosis. Only in-frame clones appear in the TCRdb table, and some are missing; sequencing was by immunoSEQ multiplex PCR. The repertoire holds 90,000 to 120,000 clones, approximately 90% seen once, with more than 0.95% in the top ten. This specimen was peripheral blood, taken in the second trimester of pregnancy. Source of these receptors: a female donor with multiple sclerosis, enrolled in a pregnancy study. Both conserved end residues are part of each CDR3. D genes are given only for firm matches. A row's size may be missing; if present it is once, few, many or a size class.

TRBJ2-3	NA	NA	TRBV29-1	TGCAGCGTTGGTCACAGGTCGGTCCCCACAGATACGCAGTATTTT	CSVGHRSVPTDTQYF
TRBJ2-3	NA	NA	TRBV9	TGTGCCAGCAGCGTCCAGGGGTTCGGCGATACGCAGTATTTT	CASSVQGFGDTQYF
TRBJ2-1	NA	TRBD1	TRBV6-4	TGTGCCAGCAGCCCTGACAGGGGGCCCCCGTACAATGAGCAGTTCTTC	CASSPDRGPPYNEQFF
TRBJ1-1	few	NA	TRBV28	TGTGCCAGCAGTTTGTCCCAAGGCGGGAACACTGAAGCTTTCTTT	CASSLSQGGNTEAFF
TRBJ1-6	NA	NA	TRBV6-5	TGTGCCAGCAGTTACTCGAGAGGGCAAAATTCACCCCTCCACTTT	CASSYSRGQNSPLHF
TRBJ2-4	NA	TRBD2	TRBV7-3	TGTGCCAGCAGCTTACAAGCGGGAGTAAACATTCAGTACTTC	CASSLQAGVNIQYF
TRBJ2-7	NA	NA	TRBV5-1	TGCGCCAGCAGCTGGCGTGAGGGTACCCACGAGCAGTACTTC	CASSWREGTHEQYF
TRBJ1-1	NA	NA	TRBV5-1	TGCGCCAGCAGCTTGTCGTCAGGGGCCAACACTGAAGCTTTCTTT	CASSLSSGANTEAFF
TRBJ1-2	NA	NA	TRBV25-1	TGTGCCAGCAGTGAGCAGTTCAACTATGGCTACACCTTC	CASSEQFNYGYTF
TRBJ2-3	NA	TRBD2	TRBV7-3	TGTGCCAGCAGCCGCGGGGGGGGCACAGATACGCAGTATTTT	CASSRGGGTDTQYF
TRBJ1-6	NA	NA	TRBV7-2	TGTGCCAGCAGCCTCAGGGCACGCCCACCCCTCCACTTT	CASSLRARPPLHF